This is a list of T cell receptor beta chains from one sample in a study of CD8 T cells in Susac syndrome. TCRdb processed the immunoSEQ multiplex PCR reads anew with MiXCR; each CDR3 protein has one entry. The sample has about 120,000 distinct CDR3 sequences; 94% are singletons. The specimen was CD4+ T cells from PBMCs. Every receptor here comes from a human donor in good health. The CDR3 runs from the conserved cysteine through the conserved F or W. D genes are given only for firm matches. Clone sizes are given selectively: once, few, many, or a class where the clone is expanded.

abundance: .; d_gene: .; j_gene: TRBJ1-5; v_gene: TRBV12-3/TRBV12-4; CDR3aa: CASNLGLMGQPQHF; CDR3nt: TGTGCCAGCAACCTGGGACTGATGGGTCAGCCCCAGCATTTT
abundance: .; d_gene: .; j_gene: TRBJ2-1; v_gene: TRBV9; CDR3aa: CASSLRLSEQFF; CDR3nt: TGTGCCAGCAGCCTACGACTAAGTGAGCAGTTCTTC
abundance: .; d_gene: .; j_gene: TRBJ2-5; v_gene: TRBV12-3/TRBV12-4; CDR3aa: CASSYTGSETQYF; CDR3nt: TGTGCCAGCAGTTATACAGGATCCGAGACCCAGTACTTC
abundance: .; d_gene: TRBD2; j_gene: TRBJ2-1; v_gene: TRBV20-1; CDR3aa: CSLYPTLSGRTYNEQFF; CDR3nt: TGCAGTCTTTACCCCACTTTAAGCGGGAGGACCTACAATGAGCAGTTCTTC
abundance: .; d_gene: .; j_gene: TRBJ2-1; v_gene: TRBV5-6; CDR3aa: CASSPRSTILGNEQFF; CDR3nt: TGTGCCAGCAGCCCCCGATCGACGATTTTGGGCAATGAGCAGTTCTTC
abundance: once; d_gene: .; j_gene: TRBJ2-1; v_gene: TRBV30; CDR3aa: CAWSLTRGVEQFF; CDR3nt: TGTGCCTGGAGTTTGACTAGAGGGGTAGAGCAGTTCTTC
abundance: .; d_gene: .; j_gene: TRBJ2-7; v_gene: TRBV7-9; CDR3aa: CASSLGQGLTYEQYF; CDR3nt: TGTGCCAGCAGCTTAGGGCAGGGGTTGACCTACGAGCAGTACTTC
abundance: .; d_gene: .; j_gene: TRBJ2-5; v_gene: TRBV30; CDR3aa: CAWSGTFQETQYF; CDR3nt: TGTGCCTGGAGTGGAACGTTCCAAGAGACCCAGTACTTC
abundance: .; d_gene: .; j_gene: TRBJ2-7; v_gene: TRBV10-3; CDR3aa: CAISGSREEQYF; CDR3nt: TGTGCCATCAGTGGTAGTCGGGAGGAGCAGTACTTC
abundance: .; d_gene: .; j_gene: TRBJ1-5; v_gene: TRBV20-1; CDR3aa: CSARDRLGGNQPQHF; CDR3nt: TGCAGTGCTAGAGATAGGCTCGGTGGCAATCAGCCCCAGCATTTT
abundance: .; d_gene: .; j_gene: TRBJ2-1; v_gene: TRBV3-1; CDR3aa: CASSQYRGPKQFF; CDR3nt: TGTGCCAGCAGCCAATATAGAGGGCCTAAGCAGTTCTTC
abundance: .; d_gene: .; j_gene: TRBJ1-3; v_gene: TRBV30; CDR3aa: CAWDRTSGNTIYF; CDR3nt: TGTGCCTGGGACAGGACCTCTGGAAACACCATATATTTT
abundance: .; d_gene: .; j_gene: TRBJ1-1; v_gene: TRBV2; CDR3aa: CASSSALYGEAFF; CDR3nt: TGTGCCAGCAGTTCCGCGCTTTACGGGGAAGCTTTCTTT
abundance: .; d_gene: .; j_gene: TRBJ2-7; v_gene: TRBV3-1; CDR3aa: CASSQVGLNLEQYF; CDR3nt: TGTGCCAGCAGCCAAGTGGGACTCAACCTCGAGCAGTACTTC
abundance: .; d_gene: .; j_gene: TRBJ2-1; v_gene: TRBV3-1; CDR3aa: CASSQESSGLYNEQFF; CDR3nt: TGTGCCAGCAGCCAAGAATCAAGCGGTCTCTACAATGAGCAGTTCTTC
abundance: .; d_gene: .; j_gene: TRBJ2-1; v_gene: TRBV3-1; CDR3aa: CASSQRGNEQFF; CDR3nt: TGTGCCAGCAGCCAACGGGGGAATGAGCAGTTCTTC
abundance: .; d_gene: .; j_gene: TRBJ2-2; v_gene: TRBV21-1; CDR3aa: CASSTPGTSRTGELFF; CDR3nt: TGTGCCAGCAGCACGCCCGGGACTAGTAGAACCGGGGAGCTGTTTTTT
abundance: .; d_gene: .; j_gene: TRBJ2-7; v_gene: TRBV6-2/TRBV6-3; CDR3aa: CASSRLTSYEQYF; CDR3nt: TGTGCCAGCAGCCGGCTAACTTCCTACGAGCAGTACTTC
abundance: .; d_gene: .; j_gene: TRBJ2-4; v_gene: TRBV5-4; CDR3aa: CASSLEWSPDIQYF; CDR3nt: TGTGCCAGCAGCTTGGAATGGTCCCCGGACATTCAGTACTTC
abundance: once; d_gene: TRBD1; j_gene: TRBJ1-5; v_gene: TRBV29-1; CDR3aa: CSVQGYNQPQHF; CDR3nt: TGCAGCGTACAGGGGTACAATCAGCCCCAGCATTTT
abundance: .; d_gene: TRBD2; j_gene: TRBJ2-1; v_gene: TRBV7-2; CDR3aa: CASSLPGLAEINEQFF; CDR3nt: TGTGCCAGCAGCCTACCGGGACTAGCGGAGATCAATGAGCAGTTCTTC
abundance: .; d_gene: TRBD2; j_gene: TRBJ2-3; v_gene: TRBV4-3; CDR3aa: CASSQEVSGRGTDTQYF; CDR3nt: TGCGCCAGCAGCCAAGAGGTCAGCGGGAGAGGCACAGATACGCAGTATTTT
abundance: .; d_gene: .; j_gene: TRBJ2-1; v_gene: TRBV7-9; CDR3aa: CASSARPRGGKYNEQFF; CDR3nt: TGTGCCAGCAGCGCCCGGCCCCGGGGCGGGAAGTACAATGAGCAGTTCTTC
abundance: .; d_gene: TRBD2; j_gene: TRBJ2-7; v_gene: TRBV5-4; CDR3aa: CASSLVASGRDNYEQYF; CDR3nt: TGTGCCAGCAGCTTGGTGGCTAGCGGGAGAGATAATTACGAGCAGTACTTC
abundance: .; d_gene: .; j_gene: TRBJ1-4; v_gene: TRBV19; CDR3aa: CASNSGRTLLEKLFF; CDR3nt: TGTGCCAGTAACTCGGGACGGACCCTCCTTGAAAAACTGTTTTTT
abundance: .; d_gene: TRBD1; j_gene: TRBJ1-2; v_gene: TRBV7-9; CDR3aa: CASSFTGGAGGYTF; CDR3nt: TGTGCCAGCAGCTTTACAGGGGGCGCAGGTGGCTACACCTTC
abundance: .; d_gene: .; j_gene: TRBJ1-4; v_gene: TRBV15; CDR3aa: CATSRDAAGDNEKLFF; CDR3nt: TGTGCCACCAGCAGAGATGCGGCAGGAGATAATGAAAAACTGTTTTTT
abundance: .; d_gene: TRBD1; j_gene: TRBJ1-2; v_gene: TRBV3-1; CDR3aa: CASSRGTGADDYGYTF; CDR3nt: TGTGCCAGCAGCAGGGGCACAGGGGCTGATGACTATGGCTACACCTTC
abundance: .; d_gene: .; j_gene: TRBJ2-7; v_gene: TRBV6-2/TRBV6-3; CDR3aa: CASRDPSQDEQYF; CDR3nt: TGTGCCAGCAGGGACCCCTCTCAGGACGAGCAGTACTTC
abundance: once; d_gene: .; j_gene: TRBJ1-6; v_gene: TRBV28; CDR3aa: CASSRTVGGTYNSPLHF; CDR3nt: TGTGCCAGCAGTCGGACAGTCGGTGGAACCTATAATTCACCCCTCCACTTT
abundance: few; d_gene: .; j_gene: TRBJ1-1; v_gene: TRBV12-3/TRBV12-4; CDR3aa: CASSLIMNTEAFF; CDR3nt: TGTGCCAGCAGCCTCATAATGAACACTGAAGCTTTCTTT
abundance: .; d_gene: .; j_gene: TRBJ2-5; v_gene: TRBV20-1; CDR3aa: CSARGDYQETQYF; CDR3nt: TGCAGTGCTAGAGGGGATTACCAAGAGACCCAGTACTTC
abundance: .; d_gene: .; j_gene: TRBJ2-7; v_gene: TRBV7-9; CDR3aa: CASSPKGVGEQYF; CDR3nt: TGTGCCAGCAGCCCAAAAGGGGTAGGAGAGCAGTACTTC
abundance: .; d_gene: .; j_gene: TRBJ2-7; v_gene: TRBV5-4; CDR3aa: CASSSRVSTSYEQYF; CDR3nt: TGTGCCAGCAGCTCGAGAGTGTCGACTTCCTACGAGCAGTACTTC
abundance: .; d_gene: TRBD2; j_gene: TRBJ2-7; v_gene: TRBV12-3/TRBV12-4; CDR3aa: CASTLGLDANEQYF; CDR3nt: TGTGCCAGCACCCTAGGACTAGACGCGAACGAGCAGTACTTC
abundance: .; d_gene: .; j_gene: TRBJ2-7; v_gene: TRBV5-1; CDR3aa: CASSLPGEYEQYF; CDR3nt: TGCGCCAGCAGCTTGCCAGGGGAATACGAGCAGTACTTC
abundance: .; d_gene: .; j_gene: TRBJ1-1; v_gene: TRBV27; CDR3aa: CARSRTGNTEAFF; CDR3nt: TGTGCCAGATCCCGGACGGGGAACACTGAAGCTTTCTTT
abundance: once; d_gene: TRBD2; j_gene: TRBJ2-7; v_gene: TRBV6-4; CDR3aa: CASNQRDGRVHWQYF; CDR3nt: TGTGCCAGCAATCAGCGGGACGGGAGGGTTCATTGGCAGTACTTC
abundance: .; d_gene: .; j_gene: TRBJ1-5; v_gene: TRBV18; CDR3aa: CASSASEYSNQPQHF; CDR3nt: TGTGCCAGCTCAGCTTCCGAGTATAGCAATCAGCCCCAGCATTTT
abundance: once; d_gene: TRBD1; j_gene: TRBJ2-7; v_gene: TRBV6-5; CDR3aa: CASSSGTASYEQYF; CDR3nt: TGTGCCAGCAGTTCTGGGACAGCTTCCTACGAGCAGTACTTC
abundance: .; d_gene: .; j_gene: TRBJ1-6; v_gene: TRBV7-9; CDR3aa: CASSSDQGPLHF; CDR3nt: TGTGCCAGCAGCTCGGACCAGGGGCCCCTCCACTTT
abundance: once; d_gene: .; j_gene: TRBJ2-3; v_gene: TRBV19; CDR3aa: CASSARGTSGDTQYF; CDR3nt: TGTGCCAGTAGTGCACGCGGGACATCGGGAGATACGCAGTATTTT
abundance: .; d_gene: TRBD2; j_gene: TRBJ2-3; v_gene: TRBV30; CDR3aa: CAWNSLAGGADTQYF; CDR3nt: TGTGCCTGGAATTCACTAGCGGGAGGTGCAGATACGCAGTATTTT
abundance: .; d_gene: TRBD1; j_gene: TRBJ1-2; v_gene: TRBV19; CDR3aa: CASTEDRGGYGYTF; CDR3nt: TGTGCCAGTACCGAGGACAGGGGAGGATATGGCTACACCTTC
abundance: .; d_gene: TRBD2; j_gene: TRBJ2-1; v_gene: TRBV7-2; CDR3aa: CASSLELAGLQFF; CDR3nt: TGTGCCAGCAGCTTAGAACTAGCGGGTTTGCAGTTCTTC
abundance: .; d_gene: .; j_gene: TRBJ1-2; v_gene: TRBV5-1; CDR3aa: CASSLDIGLGYTF; CDR3nt: TGCGCCAGCAGCTTAGATATTGGTCTTGGCTACACCTTC